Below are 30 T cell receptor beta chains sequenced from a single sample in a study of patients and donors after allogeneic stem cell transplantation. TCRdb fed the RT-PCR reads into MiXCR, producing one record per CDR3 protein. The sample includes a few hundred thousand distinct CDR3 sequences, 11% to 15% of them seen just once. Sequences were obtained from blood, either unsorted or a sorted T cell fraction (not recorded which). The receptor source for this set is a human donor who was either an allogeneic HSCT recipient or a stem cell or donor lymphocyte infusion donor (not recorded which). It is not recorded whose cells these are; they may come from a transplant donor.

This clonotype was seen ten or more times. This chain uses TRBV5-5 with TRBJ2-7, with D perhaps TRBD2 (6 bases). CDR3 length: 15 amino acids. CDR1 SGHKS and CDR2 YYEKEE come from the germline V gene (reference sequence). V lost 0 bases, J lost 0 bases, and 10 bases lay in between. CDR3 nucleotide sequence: TGTGCCAGCAGCTTGGAAGCGGGCGCCTCCTACGAGCAGTACTTC. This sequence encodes CASSLEAGASYEQYF.

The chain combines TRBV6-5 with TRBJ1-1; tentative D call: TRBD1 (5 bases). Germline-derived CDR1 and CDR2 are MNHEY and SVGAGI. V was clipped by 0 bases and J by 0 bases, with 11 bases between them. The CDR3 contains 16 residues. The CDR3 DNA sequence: TGTGCCAGCAGTTACTCTGAGCGCAGGGTGAACACTGAAGCTTTCTTT. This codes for CASSYSERRVNTEAFF.

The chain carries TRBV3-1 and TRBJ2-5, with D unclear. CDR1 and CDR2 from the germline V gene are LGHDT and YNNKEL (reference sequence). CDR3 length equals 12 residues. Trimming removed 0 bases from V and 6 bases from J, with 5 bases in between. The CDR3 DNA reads TGTGCCAGCAGCCAAGAAGCACAGACCCAGTACTTC. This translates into CASSQEAQTQYF.

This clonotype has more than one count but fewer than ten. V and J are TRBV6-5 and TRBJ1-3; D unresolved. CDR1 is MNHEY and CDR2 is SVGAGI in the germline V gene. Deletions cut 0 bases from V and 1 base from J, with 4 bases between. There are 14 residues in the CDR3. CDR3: CASSYSESGNTIYF. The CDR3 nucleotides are TGTGCCAGCAGTTACTCGGAGTCTGGAAACACCATATATTTT.

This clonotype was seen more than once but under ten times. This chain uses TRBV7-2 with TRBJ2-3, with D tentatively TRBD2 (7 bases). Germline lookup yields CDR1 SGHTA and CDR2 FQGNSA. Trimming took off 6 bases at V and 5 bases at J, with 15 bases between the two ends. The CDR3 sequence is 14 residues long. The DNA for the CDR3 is TGTGCCAGCAGTGGCGGGGGCCGGGGAGATACGCAGTATTTT. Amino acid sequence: CASSGGGRGDTQYF.

The CDR3 DNA sequence: TGTGCCAGCAGTTTAGCCGGGACGGTTTCCTACGAGCAGTACTTC. Amino acid sequence: CASSLAGTVSYEQYF. V and J are TRBV28 and TRBJ2-7, with D perhaps matching TRBD1 or TRBD2 (5 bases each). From germline, CDR1 is MDHEN and CDR2 SYDVKM. The CDR3 is 15 residues long. Deletions cut 2 bases from V and 1 base from J, with 12 bases between.

The CDR3 region is CASSLGSTRTYEQYF. CDR3 in DNA: TGCGCCAGCAGCTTGGGGTCGACTAGGACCTACGAGCAGTACTTC. The chain has TRBV5-1 and TRBJ2-7; D possibly corresponds to TRBD2 (6 bases). Germline V gene data show CDR1 as SGHRS and CDR2 as YFSETQ. Trimming took 0 bases from V and 2 from J, leaving 12 bases between them. The CDR3 is 15 amino acids.

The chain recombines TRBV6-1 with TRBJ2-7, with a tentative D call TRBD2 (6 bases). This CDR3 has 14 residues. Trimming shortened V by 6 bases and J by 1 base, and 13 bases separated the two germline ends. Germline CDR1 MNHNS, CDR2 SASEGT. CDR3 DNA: TGTGCCAGCAGCCGAGGAGGGGTTTCCTACGAGCAGTACTTC. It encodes CASSRGGVSYEQYF.

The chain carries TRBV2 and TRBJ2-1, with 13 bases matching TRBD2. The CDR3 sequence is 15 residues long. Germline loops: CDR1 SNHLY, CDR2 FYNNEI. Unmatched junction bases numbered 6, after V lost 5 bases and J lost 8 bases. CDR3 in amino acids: CASSPGLAGVYEQFF. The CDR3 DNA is TGTGCCAGCAGTCCAGGACTAGCGGGAGTCTATGAGCAGTTCTTC.

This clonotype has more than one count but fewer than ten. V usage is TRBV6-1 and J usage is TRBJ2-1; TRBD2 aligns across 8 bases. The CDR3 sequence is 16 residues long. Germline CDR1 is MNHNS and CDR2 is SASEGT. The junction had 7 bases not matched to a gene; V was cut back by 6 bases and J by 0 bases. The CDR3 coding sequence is TGTGCCAGCAGACAGATAGCGGGGAGCTCCTACAATGAGCAGTTCTTC. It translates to CASRQIAGSSYNEQFF.

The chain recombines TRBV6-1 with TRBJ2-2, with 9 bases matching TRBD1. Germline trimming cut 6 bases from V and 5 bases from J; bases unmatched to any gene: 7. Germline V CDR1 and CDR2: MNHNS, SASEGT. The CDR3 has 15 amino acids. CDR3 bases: TGTGCCAGCAGAGAGACAGGGGGAAGGACCGGGGAGCTGTTTTTT. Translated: CASRETGGRTGELFF.

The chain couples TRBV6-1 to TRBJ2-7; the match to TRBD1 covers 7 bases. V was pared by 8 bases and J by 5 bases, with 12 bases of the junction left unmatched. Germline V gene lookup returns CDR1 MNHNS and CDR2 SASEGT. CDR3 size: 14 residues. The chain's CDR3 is CASSNTGAKDEQYF. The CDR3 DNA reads TGTGCCAGCTCCAATACAGGGGCAAAAGACGAGCAGTACTTC.

The CDR3: CASSYSGGTLYEQYF. DNA of the CDR3: TGTGCCAGCAGTTACTCAGGGGGCACCCTCTACGAGCAGTACTTC. V and J are TRBV6-2 or TRBV6-3 and TRBJ2-7; TRBD1 agrees at 7 bases. J lost 3 bases, V lost 0 bases, and 5 bases had no gene match. The length of the CDR3 is 15 residues. Germline loops: CDR1 MNHEY, CDR2 SVGEGT.

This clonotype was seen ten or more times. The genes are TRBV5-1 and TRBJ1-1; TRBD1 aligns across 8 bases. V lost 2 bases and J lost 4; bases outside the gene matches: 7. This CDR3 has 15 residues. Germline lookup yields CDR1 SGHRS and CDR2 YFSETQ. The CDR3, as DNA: TGCGCCAGCAGCTTTTCAGGGGGCTATGGCACTGAAGCTTTCTTT. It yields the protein CASSFSGGYGTEAFF.

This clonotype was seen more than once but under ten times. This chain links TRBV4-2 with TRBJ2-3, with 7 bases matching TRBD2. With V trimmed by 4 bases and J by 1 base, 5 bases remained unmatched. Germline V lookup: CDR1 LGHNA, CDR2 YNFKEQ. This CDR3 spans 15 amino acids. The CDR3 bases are TGTGCCAGCAGCCGTCCACGGGGGGGCACAGATACGCAGTATTTT. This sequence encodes CASSRPRGGTDTQYF.

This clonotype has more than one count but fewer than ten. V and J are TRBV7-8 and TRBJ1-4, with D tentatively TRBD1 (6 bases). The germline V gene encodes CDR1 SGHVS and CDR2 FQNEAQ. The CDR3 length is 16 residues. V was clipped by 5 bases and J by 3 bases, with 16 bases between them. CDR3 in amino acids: CASSAGNRASNEKLFF. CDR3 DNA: TGTGCCAGCAGCGCGGGAAACAGGGCGTCTAATGAAAAACTGTTTTTT.

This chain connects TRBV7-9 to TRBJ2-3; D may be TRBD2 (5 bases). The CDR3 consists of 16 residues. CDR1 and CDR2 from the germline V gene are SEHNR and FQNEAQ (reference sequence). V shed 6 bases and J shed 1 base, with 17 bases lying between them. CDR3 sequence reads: CASRLTRLARTDTQYF. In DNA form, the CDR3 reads TGTGCCAGCAGACTCACACGGCTAGCCCGCACAGATACGCAGTATTTT.

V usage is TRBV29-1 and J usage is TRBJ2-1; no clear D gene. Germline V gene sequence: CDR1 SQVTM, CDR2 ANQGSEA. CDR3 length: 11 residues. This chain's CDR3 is CTTARDNEQFF. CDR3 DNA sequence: TGCACCACTGCCAGAGACAATGAGCAGTTCTTC.

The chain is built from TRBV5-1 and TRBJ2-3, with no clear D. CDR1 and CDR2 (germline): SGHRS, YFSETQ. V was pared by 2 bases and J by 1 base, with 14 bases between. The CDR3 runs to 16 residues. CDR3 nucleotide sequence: TGCGCCAGCAGCTTCGGTCTCCCGGCGGGCACAGATACGCAGTATTTT. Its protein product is CASSFGLPAGTDTQYF.

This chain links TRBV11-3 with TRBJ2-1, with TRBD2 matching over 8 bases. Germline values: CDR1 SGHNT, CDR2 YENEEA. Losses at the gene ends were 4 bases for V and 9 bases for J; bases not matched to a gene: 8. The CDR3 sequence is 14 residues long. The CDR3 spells CASSSGLAEAEQFF. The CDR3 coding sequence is TGTGCCAGCAGCTCCGGACTAGCTGAAGCTGAGCAGTTCTTC.

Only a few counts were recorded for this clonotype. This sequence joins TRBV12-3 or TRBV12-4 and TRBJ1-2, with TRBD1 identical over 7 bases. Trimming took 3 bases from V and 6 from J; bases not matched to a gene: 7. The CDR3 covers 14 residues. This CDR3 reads CASSLLAGGNGYTF. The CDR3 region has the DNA TGTGCCAGCAGTTTGTTGGCAGGGGGGAATGGCTACACCTTC.

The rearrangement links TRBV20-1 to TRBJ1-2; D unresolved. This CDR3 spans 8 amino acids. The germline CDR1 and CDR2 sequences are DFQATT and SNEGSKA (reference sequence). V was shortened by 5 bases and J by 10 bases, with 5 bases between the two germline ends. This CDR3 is CSAPPYTF. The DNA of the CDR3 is TGCAGTGCTCCTCCCTACACCTTC.

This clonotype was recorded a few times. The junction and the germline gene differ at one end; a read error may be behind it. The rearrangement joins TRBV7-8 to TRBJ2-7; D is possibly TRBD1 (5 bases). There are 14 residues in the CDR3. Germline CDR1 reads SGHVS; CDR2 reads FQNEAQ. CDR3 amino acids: CASSLALGAKTLIF. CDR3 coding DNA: TGTGCCAGCAGCTTAGCGCTTGGGGCGAAGACCCTCATCTTC.

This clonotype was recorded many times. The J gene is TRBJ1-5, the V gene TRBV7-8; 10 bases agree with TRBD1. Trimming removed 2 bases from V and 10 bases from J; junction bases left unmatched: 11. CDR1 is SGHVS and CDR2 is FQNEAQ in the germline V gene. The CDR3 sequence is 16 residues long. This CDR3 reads CASSLLGTGVVNPQHF. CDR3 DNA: TGTGCCAGCAGCTTATTGGGGACAGGGGTAGTTAATCCCCAGCATTTT. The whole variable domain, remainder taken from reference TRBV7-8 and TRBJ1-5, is GAGVSQSPRYKVAKRGQDVALRCDPISGHVSLFWYQQALGQGPEFLTYFQNEAQLDKSGLPSDRFFAERPEGSVSTLKIQRTQQEDSAVYLCASSLLGTGVVNPQHFGDGTRLSIL.

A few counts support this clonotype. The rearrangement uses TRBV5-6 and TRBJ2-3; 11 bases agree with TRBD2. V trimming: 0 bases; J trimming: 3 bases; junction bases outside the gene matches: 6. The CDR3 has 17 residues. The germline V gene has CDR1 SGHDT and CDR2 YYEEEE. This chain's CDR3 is CASSLENSGRATDTQYF. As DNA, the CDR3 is TGTGCCAGCAGCTTGGAAAATAGCGGGAGGGCAACAGATACGCAGTATTTT. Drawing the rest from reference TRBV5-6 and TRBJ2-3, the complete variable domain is DAGVTQSPTHLIKTRGQQVTLRCSPKSGHDTVSWYQQALGQGPQFIFQYYEEEERQRGNFPDRFSGHQFPNYSSELNVNALLLGDSALYLCASSLENSGRATDTQYFGPGTRLTVL.

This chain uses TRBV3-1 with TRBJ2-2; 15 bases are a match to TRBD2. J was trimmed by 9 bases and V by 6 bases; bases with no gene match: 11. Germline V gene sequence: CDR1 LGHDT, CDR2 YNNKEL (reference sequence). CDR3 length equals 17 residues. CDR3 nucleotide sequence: TGTGCCAGCAGACCCGTAGGACTAGCGGGAGGGTTCCGGGAGCTGTTTTTT. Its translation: CASRPVGLAGGFRELFF.

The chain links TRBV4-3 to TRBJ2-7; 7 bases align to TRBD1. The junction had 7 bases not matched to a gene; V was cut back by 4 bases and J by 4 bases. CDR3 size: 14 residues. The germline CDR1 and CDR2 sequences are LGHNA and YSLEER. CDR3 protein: CASSRTTQGYEQYF. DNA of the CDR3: TGCGCCAGCAGCCGAACTACACAGGGGTACGAGCAGTACTTC.

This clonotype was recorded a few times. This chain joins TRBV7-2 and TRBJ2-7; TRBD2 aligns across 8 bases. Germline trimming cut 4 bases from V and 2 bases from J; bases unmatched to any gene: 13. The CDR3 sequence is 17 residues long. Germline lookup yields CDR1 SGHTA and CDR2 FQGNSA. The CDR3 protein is CASSYNPGGLLTYEQYF. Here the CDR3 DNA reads TGTGCCAGCAGCTACAACCCGGGGGGGCTACTCACCTACGAGCAGTACTTC.

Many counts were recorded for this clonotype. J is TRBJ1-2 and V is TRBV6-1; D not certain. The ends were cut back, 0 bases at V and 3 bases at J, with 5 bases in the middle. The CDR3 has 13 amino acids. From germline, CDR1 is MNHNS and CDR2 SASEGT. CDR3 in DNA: TGTGCCAGCAGTGAAGCCGGCGACTATGGCTACACCTTC. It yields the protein CASSEAGDYGYTF.

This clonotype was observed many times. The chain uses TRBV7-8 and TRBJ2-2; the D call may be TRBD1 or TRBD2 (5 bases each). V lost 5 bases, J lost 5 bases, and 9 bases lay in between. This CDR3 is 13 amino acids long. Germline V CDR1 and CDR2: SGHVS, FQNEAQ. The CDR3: CASSGTVTGELFF. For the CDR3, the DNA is TGTGCCAGCAGCGGGACCGTTACCGGGGAGCTGTTTTTT.